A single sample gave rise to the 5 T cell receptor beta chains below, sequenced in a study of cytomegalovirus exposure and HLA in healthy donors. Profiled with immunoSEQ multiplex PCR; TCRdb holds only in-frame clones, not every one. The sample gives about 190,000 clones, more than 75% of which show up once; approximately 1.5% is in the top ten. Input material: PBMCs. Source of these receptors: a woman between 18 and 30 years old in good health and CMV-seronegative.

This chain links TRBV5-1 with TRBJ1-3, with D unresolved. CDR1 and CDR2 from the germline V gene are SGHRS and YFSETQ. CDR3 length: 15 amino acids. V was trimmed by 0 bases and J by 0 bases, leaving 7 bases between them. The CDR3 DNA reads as TGCGCCAGCAGCTTGGACAGTTACTCTGGAAACACCATATATTTT. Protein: CASSLDSYSGNTIYF.

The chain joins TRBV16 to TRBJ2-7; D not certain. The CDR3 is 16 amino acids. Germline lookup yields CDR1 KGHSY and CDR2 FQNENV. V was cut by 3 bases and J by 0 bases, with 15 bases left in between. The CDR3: CASSHPSRLSSYEQYF. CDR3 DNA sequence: TGTGCCAGCAGCCACCCCTCCAGACTGAGCTCCTACGAGCAGTACTTC.

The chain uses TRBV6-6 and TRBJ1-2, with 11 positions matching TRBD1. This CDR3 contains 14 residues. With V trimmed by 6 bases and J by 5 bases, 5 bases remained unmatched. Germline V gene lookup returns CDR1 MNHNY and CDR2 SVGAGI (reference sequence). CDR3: CASRRDRGGYGYTF. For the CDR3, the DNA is TGTGCCAGCAGAAGGGACAGGGGGGGGTATGGCTACACCTTC.

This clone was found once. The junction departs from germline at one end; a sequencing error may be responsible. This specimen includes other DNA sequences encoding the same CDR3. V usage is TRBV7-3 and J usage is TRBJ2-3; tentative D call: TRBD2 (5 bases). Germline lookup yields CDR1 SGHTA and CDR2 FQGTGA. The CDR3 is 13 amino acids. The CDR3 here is CASSLTSGDTQYF. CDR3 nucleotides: TGTGCCAGCAGCCTAACCTCGGGGGATACGCAGTATTTT. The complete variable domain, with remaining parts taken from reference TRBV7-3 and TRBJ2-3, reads GAGVSQTPSNKVTEKGKYVELRCDPISGHTALYWYRQSLGQGPEFLIYFQGTGAADDSGLPNDRFFAVRPEGSVSTLKIQRTERGDSAVYLCASSLTSGDTQYFGPGTRLTVL.

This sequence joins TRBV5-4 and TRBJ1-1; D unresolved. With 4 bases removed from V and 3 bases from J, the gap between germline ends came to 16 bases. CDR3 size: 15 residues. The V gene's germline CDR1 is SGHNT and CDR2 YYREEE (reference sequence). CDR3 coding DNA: TGTGCCAGCAGCCAACCTAATATGCGGGACACTGAAGCTTTCTTT. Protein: CASSQPNMRDTEAFF. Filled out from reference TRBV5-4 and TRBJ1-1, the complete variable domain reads ETGVTQSPTHLIKTRGQQVTLRCSSQSGHNTVSWYQQALGQGPQFIFQYYREEENGRGNFPPRFSGLQFPNYSSELNVNALELDDSALYLCASSQPNMRDTEAFFGQGTRLTVV.